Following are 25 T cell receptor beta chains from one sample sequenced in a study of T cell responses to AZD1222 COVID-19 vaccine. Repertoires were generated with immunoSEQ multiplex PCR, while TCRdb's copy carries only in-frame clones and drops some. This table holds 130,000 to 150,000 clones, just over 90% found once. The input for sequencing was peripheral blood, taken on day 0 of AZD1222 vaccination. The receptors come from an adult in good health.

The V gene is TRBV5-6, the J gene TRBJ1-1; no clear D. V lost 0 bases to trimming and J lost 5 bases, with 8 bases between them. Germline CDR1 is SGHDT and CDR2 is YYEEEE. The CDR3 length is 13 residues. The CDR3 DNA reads TGTGCCAGCAGCTTGGGGGAGGGAACTGAAGCTTTCTTT. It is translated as CASSLGEGTEAFF.

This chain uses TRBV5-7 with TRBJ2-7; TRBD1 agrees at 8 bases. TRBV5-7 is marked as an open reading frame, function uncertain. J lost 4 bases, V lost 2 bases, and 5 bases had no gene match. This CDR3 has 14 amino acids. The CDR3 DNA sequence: TGTGCCAGCAGCTTAGGACAGGGATCGTACGAGCAGTACTTC. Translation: CASSLGQGSYEQYF.

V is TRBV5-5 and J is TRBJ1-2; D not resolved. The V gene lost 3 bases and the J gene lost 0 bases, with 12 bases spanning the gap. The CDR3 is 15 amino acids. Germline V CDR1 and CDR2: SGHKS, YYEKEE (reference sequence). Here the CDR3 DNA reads TGTGCCAGCAGCTCCGTCAGGCGAACTAACTATGGCTACACCTTC. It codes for CASSSVRRTNYGYTF.

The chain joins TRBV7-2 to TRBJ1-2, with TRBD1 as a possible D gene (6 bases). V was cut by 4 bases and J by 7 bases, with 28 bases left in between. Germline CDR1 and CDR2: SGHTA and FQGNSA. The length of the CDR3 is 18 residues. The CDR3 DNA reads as TGTGCCAGCAGCTCCACCGTAAACGCCGTTCTGGGGGGCGTTGGCTACACCTTC. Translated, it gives CASSSTVNAVLGGVGYTF.

CDR3 coding DNA: TGTGCCAGCAGCTCGGTCACAGATACGCAGTATTTT. This sequence encodes CASSSVTDTQYF. This rearrangement joins TRBV7-2 to TRBJ2-3; D is unresolved. In germline, CDR1 is SGHTA, CDR2 FQGNSA. CDR3 length equals 12 residues. Trimming took off 4 bases at V and 2 bases at J, with 4 bases between the two ends.

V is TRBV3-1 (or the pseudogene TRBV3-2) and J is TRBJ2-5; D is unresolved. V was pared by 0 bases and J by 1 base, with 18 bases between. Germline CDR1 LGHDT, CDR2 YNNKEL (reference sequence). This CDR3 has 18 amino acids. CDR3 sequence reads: CASSQDRTARNLQETQYF. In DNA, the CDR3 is TGTGCCAGCAGCCAAGACCGCACAGCTCGAAACCTCCAAGAGACCCAGTACTTC.

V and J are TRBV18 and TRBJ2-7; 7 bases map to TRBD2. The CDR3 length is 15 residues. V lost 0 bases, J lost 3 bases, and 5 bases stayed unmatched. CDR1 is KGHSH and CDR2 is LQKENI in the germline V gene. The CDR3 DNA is TGTGCCAGCTCACCACCCGGCGGGGGTGACTACGAGCAGTACTTC. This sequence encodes CASSPPGGGDYEQYF.

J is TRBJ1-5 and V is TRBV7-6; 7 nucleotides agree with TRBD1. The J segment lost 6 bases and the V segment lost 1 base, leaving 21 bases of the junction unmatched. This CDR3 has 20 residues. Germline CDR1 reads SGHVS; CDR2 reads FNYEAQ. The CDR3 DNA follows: TGTGCCAGCAGCTTAGAGCCAGGGGGGGTTGACTTAGAAGGGGCTCAGCCCCAGCATTTT. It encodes CASSLEPGGVDLEGAQPQHF.

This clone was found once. The CDR3 protein is CATAPAQGPDTQYF. CDR3 nucleotide sequence: TGTGCCACCGCCCCCGCACAGGGCCCAGATACGCAGTATTTT. J is TRBJ2-3 and V is TRBV24-1, with D possibly matching TRBD1 (6 bases). Looked up from germline, CDR1 is KGHDR and CDR2 is SFDVKD. The length of the CDR3 is 14 residues. V lost 9 bases and J 4 bases, leaving 16 bases between the germline ends.

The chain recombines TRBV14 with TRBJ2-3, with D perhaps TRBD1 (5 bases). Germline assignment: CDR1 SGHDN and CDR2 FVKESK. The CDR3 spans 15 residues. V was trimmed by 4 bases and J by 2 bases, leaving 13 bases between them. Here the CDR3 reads CASSPQVGATDTQYF. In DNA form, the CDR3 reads TGTGCCAGCAGCCCCCAGGTTGGGGCCACAGATACGCAGTATTTT.

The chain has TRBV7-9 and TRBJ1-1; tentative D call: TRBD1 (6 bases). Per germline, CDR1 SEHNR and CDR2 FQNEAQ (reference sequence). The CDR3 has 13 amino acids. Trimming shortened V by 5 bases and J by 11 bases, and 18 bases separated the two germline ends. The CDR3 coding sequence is TGTGCCAGCAGCCCCACCGCAGGGGCTTTTGCTTTCTTT. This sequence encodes CASSPTAGAFAFF.

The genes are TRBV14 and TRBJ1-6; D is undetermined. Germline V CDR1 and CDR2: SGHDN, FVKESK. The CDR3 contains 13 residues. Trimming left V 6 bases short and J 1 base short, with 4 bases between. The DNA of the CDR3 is TGTGCCAGCAGTGGATCCTATAATTCACCCCTCCACTTT. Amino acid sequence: CASSGSYNSPLHF.

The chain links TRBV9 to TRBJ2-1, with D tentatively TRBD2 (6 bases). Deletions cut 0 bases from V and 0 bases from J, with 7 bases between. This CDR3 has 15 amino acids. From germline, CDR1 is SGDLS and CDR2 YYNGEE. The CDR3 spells CASSVVGSSYNEQFF. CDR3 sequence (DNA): TGTGCCAGCAGCGTAGTCGGGAGCTCCTACAATGAGCAGTTCTTC.

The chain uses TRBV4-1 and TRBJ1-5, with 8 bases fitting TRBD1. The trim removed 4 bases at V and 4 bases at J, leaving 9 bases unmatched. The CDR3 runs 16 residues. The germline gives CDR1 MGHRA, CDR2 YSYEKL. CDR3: CASSPQGDSGNQPQHF. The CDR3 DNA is TGCGCCAGCAGCCCACAGGGGGACAGCGGGAATCAGCCCCAGCATTTT.

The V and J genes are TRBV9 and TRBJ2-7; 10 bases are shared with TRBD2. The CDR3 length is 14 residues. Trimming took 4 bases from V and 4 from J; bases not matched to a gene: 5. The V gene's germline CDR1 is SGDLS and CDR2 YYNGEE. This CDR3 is CASSYGGLAYEQYF. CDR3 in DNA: TGTGCCAGCAGCTACGGGGGACTAGCGTACGAGCAGTACTTC.

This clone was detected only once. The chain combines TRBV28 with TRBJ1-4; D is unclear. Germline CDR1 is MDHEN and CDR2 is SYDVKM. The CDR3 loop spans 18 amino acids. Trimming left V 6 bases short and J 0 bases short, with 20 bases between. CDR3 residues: CASSQPRRPVATNEKLFF. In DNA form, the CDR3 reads TGTGCCAGCAGCCAGCCTCGGCGGCCGGTAGCAACTAATGAAAAACTGTTTTTT.

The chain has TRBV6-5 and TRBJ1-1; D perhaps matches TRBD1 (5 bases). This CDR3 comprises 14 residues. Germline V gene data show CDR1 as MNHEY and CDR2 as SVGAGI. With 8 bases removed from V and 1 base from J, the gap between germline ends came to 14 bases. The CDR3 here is CASRMSGTNTEAFF. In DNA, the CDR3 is TGTGCCAGCCGCATGTCGGGGACGAACACTGAAGCTTTCTTT.

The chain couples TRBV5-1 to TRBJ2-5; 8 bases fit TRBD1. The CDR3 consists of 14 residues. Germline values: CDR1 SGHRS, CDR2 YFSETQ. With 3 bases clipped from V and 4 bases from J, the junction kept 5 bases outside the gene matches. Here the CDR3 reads CASSSDRARETQYF. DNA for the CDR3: TGCGCCAGCAGCTCGGACAGGGCCAGAGAGACCCAGTACTTC.

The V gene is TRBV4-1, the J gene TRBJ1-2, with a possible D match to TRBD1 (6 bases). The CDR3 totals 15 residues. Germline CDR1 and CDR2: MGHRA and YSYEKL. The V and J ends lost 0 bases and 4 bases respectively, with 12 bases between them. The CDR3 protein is CASSQDYRTAYGYTF. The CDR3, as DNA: TGCGCCAGCAGCCAAGATTATCGGACAGCCTATGGCTACACCTTC.

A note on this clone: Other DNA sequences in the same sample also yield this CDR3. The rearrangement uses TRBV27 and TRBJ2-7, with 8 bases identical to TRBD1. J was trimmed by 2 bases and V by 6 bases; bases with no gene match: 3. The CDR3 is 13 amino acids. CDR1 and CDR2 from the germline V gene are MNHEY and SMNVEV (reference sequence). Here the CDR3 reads CASSLTGAYEQYF. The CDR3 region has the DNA TGTGCCAGCAGCCTGACAGGGGCCTACGAGCAGTACTTC.

Here the CDR3 reads CASSASGTGLYEQYF. The CDR3 nucleotides are TGTGCCAGCAGTGCTTCCGGGACAGGTCTCTACGAGCAGTACTTC. V and J are TRBV6-4 and TRBJ2-7; TRBD1 aligns across 8 bases. The CDR3 runs to 15 residues. V lost 4 bases and J lost 3; bases outside the gene matches: 8. Germline-derived CDR1 and CDR2 are MRHNA and SNTAGT.

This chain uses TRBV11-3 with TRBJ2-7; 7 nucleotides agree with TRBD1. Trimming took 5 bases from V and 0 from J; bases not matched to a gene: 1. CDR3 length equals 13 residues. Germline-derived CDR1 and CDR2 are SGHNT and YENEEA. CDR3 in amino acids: CASSPGGSYEQYF. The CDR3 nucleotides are TGTGCCAGCAGCCCAGGGGGCTCCTACGAGCAGTACTTC. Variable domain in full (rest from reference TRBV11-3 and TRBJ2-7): EAGVVQSPRYKIIEKKQPVAFWCNPISGHNTLYWYLQNLGQGPELLIRYENEEAVDDSQLPKDRFSAERLKGVDSTLKIQPAELGDSAVYLCASSPGGSYEQYFGPGTRLTVT.

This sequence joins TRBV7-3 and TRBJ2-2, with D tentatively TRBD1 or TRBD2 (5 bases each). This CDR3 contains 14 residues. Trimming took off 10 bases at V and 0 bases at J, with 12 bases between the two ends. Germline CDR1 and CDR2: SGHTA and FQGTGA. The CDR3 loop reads CATRDGSNTGELFF. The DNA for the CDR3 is TGTGCCACACGGGACGGATCGAACACCGGGGAGCTGTTTTTT.

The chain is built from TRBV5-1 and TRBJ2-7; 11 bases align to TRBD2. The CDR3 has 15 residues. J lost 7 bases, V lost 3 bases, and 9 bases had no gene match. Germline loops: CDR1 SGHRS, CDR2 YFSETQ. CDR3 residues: CASSSTLAGGAEQYF. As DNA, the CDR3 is TGCGCCAGCAGCTCCACCCTAGCGGGGGGAGCAGAGCAGTACTTC.

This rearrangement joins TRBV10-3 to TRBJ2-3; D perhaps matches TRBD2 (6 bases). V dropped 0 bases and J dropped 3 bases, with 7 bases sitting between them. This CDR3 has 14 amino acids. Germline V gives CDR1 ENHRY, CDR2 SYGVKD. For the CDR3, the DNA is TGTGCCATCAGTGAGTCGGGGAGGACAGATACGCAGTATTTT. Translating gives CAISESGRTDTQYF.